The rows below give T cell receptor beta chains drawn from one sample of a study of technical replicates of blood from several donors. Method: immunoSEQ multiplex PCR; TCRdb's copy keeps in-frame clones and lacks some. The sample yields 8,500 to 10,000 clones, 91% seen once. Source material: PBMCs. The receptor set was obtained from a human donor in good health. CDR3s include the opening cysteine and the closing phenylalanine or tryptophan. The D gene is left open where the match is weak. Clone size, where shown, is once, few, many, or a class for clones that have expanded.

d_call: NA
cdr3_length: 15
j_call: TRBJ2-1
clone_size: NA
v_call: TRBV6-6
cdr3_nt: TGTGCCAGCAGTTACTCTAGCGGCAACTACAATGAGCAGTTCTTC
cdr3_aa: CASSYSSGNYNEQFF

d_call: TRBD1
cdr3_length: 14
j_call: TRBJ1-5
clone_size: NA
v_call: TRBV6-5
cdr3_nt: TGTGCCAGCAGCCACGGAGGGGGCGAGAGGCCCCAGCATTTT
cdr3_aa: CASSHGGGERPQHF

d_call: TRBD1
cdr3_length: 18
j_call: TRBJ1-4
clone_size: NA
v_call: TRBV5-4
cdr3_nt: TGTGCCAGCAGCTTTGGACAGGGGGCTCTTGGTGGTAATGAAAAACTGTTTTTT
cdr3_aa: CASSFGQGALGGNEKLFF

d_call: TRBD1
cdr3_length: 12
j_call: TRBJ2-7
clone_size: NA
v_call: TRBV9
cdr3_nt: TGTGCCAGCAGCGGTTACAGGGGCGAGCAGTACTTC
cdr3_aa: CASSGYRGEQYF

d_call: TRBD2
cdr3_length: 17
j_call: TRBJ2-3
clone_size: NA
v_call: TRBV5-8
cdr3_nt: TGTGCCAGCAGCCAGGGACTAGCGGGAGGGGACACAGATACGCAGTATTTT
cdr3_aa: CASSQGLAGGDTDTQYF

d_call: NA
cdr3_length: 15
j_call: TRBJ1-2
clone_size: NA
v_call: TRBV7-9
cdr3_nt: TGTGCCAGCAGCCAAGTAATGGTGGGGGCTCGTGGCTACACCTTC
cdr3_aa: CASSQVMVGARGYTF

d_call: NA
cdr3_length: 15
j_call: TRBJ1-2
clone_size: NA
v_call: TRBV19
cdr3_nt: TGTGCCAGTAGTATAGTTTCGACAGGAGTCTATGGCTACACCTTC
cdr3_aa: CASSIVSTGVYGYTF

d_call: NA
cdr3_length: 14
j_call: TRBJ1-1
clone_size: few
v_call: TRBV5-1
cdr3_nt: TGCGCCAGCAGCCTTCGGACTGATGGGCTTGAAGCTTTCTTT
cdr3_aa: CASSLRTDGLEAFF

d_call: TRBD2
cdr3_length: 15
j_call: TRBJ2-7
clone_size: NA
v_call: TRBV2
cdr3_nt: TGTGCCAGCAGTATACCGACTAGCGGGAGAGACGAGCAGTACTTC
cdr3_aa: CASSIPTSGRDEQYF

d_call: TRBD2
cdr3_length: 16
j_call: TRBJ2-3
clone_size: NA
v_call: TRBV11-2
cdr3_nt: TGTGCCAGCAGCGCAAGCACTAGCGGGCGCACAGATACGCAGTATTTT
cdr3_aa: CASSASTSGRTDTQYF

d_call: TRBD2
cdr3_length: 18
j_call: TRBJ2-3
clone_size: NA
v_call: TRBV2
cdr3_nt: TGTGCCAGCAGTGAAGCGGGTACCGGGACTAGCGGCAGTACGCGCCAGTATTTT
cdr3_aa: CASSEAGTGTSGSTRQYF

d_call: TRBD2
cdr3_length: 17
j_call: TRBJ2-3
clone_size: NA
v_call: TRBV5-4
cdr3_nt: TGTGCCAGCAGCTTAAGGGTAGCGGGAGGGGGAACAGATACGCAGTATTTT
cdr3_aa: CASSLRVAGGGTDTQYF

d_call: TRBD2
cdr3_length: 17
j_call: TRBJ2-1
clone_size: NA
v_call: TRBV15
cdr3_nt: TGTGCCACCAGCAGATCCCGGGGCGGGAGTCACTACAATGAGCAGTTCTTC
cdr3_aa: CATSRSRGGSHYNEQFF

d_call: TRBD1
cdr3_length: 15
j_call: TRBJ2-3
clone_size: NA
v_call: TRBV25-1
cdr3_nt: TGTGCCAGCAGCCCGGGACAGGGGGCCCTAGATACGCAGTATTTT
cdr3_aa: CASSPGQGALDTQYF

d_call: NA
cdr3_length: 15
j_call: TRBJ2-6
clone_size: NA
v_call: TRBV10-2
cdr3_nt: TGCGCCAGCAGTGAGTGGGGGGACGGGGCCAACGTCCTGACTTTC
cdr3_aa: CASSEWGDGANVLTF

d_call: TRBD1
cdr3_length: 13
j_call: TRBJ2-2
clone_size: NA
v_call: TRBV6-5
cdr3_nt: TGTGCCACCAGGGACAGAAACACCGGGGAGCTGTTTTTT
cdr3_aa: CATRDRNTGELFF

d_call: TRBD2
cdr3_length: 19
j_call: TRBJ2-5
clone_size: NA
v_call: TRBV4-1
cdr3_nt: TGCGCCAGCAGCCAAAATCCGGGACTAGCGGCTTCACCTCAAGAGACCCAGTACTTC
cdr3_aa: CASSQNPGLAASPQETQYF

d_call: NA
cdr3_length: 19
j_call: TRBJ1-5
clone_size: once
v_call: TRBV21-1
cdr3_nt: TGTGCCAGCAGCAAACCCCGGGACAGGGGTGGATATAGCAATCAGCCCCAGCATTTT
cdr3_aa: CASSKPRDRGGYSNQPQHF

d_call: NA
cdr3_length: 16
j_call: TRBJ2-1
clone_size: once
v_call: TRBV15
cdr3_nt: TGTGCCACCAGCAGAGCCGGAAGGGAGAGGTTTTATGAGCAGTTCTTC
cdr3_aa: CATSRAGRERFYEQFF

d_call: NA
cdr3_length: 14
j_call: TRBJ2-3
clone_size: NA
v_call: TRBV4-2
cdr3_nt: TGTGCCAGCAGCCGACCAACCGGGGCAGATACGCAGTATTTT
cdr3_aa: CASSRPTGADTQYF

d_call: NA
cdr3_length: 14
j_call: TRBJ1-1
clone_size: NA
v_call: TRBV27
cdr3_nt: TGTGCCAGCAGTATAGAAGCCCTGAACACTGAAGCTTTCTTT
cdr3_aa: CASSIEALNTEAFF

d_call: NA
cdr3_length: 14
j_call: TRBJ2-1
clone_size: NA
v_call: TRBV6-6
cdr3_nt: TGTGCCAGCAGTTACTCCGTACAGGGCAATGAGCAGTTCTTC
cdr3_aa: CASSYSVQGNEQFF

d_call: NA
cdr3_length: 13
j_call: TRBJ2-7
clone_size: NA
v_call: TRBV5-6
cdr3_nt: TGTGCCAGCAGCGTTGGGAGTCTGCGCGAGCAGTACTTC
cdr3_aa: CASSVGSLREQYF

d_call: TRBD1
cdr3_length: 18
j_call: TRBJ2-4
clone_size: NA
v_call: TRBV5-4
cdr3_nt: TGTGCCAGCAGCCGTGGGGGACAGGGTGTAATAGCCAAAAACATTCAGTACTTC
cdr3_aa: CASSRGGQGVIAKNIQYF

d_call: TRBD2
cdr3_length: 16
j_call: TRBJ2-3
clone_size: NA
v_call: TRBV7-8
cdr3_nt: TGTGCCAGCAGCTCAAGGACTAGCGGGAGAGCAGATACGCAGTATTTT
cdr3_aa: CASSSRTSGRADTQYF

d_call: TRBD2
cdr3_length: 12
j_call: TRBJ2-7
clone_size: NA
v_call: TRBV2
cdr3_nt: TGTGGGAGTGGGGACTACTTATACGAGCAGTACTTC
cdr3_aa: CGSGDYLYEQYF

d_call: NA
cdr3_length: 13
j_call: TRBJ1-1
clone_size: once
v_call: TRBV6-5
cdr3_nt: TGTGCCAGCAGTTACTTGGCCCACACTGAAGCTTTCTTT
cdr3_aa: CASSYLAHTEAFF

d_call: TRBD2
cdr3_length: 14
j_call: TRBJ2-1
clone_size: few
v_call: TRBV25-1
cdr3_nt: TGTGCCAGCAGTGTGCTAGCGGGAGACAATGAGCAGTTCTTC
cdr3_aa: CASSVLAGDNEQFF

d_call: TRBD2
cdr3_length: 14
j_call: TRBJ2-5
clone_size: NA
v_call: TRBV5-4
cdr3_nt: TGTGCCAGCAGCCCAGCGGGAGGGCTAGAGACCCAGTACTTC
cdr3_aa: CASSPAGGLETQYF

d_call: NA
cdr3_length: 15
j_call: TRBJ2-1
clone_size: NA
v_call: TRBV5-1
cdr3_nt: TGCGCCAGCAGCCCGCGGTCCGGGAGCGGCAATGAGCAGTTCTTC
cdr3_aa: CASSPRSGSGNEQFF

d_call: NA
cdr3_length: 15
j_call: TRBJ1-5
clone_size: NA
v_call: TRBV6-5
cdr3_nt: TGTGCCAGCAGTTACTCAGGGGGGGTCACTCAGCCCCAGCATTTT
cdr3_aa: CASSYSGGVTQPQHF

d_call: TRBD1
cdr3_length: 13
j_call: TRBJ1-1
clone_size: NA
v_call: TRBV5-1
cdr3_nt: TGCGCCAGCAGGGGACAGGGGAACACTGAAGCTTTCTTT
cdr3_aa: CASRGQGNTEAFF

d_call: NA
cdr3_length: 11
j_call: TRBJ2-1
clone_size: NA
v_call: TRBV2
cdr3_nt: TGTGCCAGCACCCCTCTGTATGAGCAGTTCTTC
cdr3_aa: CASTPLYEQFF

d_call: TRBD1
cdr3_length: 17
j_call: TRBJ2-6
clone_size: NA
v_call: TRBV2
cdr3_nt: TGTGCCAGCAGGCGAACAGGGGGCGAGTCCGGGGCCAACGTCCTGACTTTC
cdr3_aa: CASRRTGGESGANVLTF

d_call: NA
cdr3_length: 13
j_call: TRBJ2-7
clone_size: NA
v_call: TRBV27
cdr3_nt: TGTGCCAGCAGTGCCGCACAGGGTTTAGAGCAGTACTTC
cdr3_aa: CASSAAQGLEQYF

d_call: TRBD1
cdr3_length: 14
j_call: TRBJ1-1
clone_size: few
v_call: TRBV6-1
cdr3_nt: TGTGCCAGCAGTGTACAGGGGGCCGGGACTGAAGCTTTCTTT
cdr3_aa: CASSVQGAGTEAFF

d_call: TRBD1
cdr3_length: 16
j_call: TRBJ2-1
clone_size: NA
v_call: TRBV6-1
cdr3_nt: TGTGCCAGCAGTGACGGGACAGGGGCCTCCTACAATGAGCAGTTCTTC
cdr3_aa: CASSDGTGASYNEQFF

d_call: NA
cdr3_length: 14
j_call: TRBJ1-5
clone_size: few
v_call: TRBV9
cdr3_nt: TGTGCCAGCGGGAGGAGCAATAGCAATCAGCCCCAGCATTTT
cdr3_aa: CASGRSNSNQPQHF

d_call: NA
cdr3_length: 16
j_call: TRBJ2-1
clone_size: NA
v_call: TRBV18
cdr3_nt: TGTGCCAGCTCACCCATTAGGGACCCCAGGGGTGGTGAGCAGTTCTTC
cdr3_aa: CASSPIRDPRGGEQFF

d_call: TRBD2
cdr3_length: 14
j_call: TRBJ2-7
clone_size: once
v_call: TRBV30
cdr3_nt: TGTGCCTCGGTGGGTAGCGGGTCCTCCTACGAGCAGTACTTC
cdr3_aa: CASVGSGSSYEQYF

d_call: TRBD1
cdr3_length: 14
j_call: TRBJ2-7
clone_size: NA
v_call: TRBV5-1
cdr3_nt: TGCGCCAGCACCCCGGGGACAGATACCTACGAGCAGTACTTC
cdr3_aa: CASTPGTDTYEQYF